The rows below give T cell receptor beta chains drawn from one sample of a study of T cell responses to AZD1222 COVID-19 vaccine. Clones were sequenced by immunoSEQ multiplex PCR, and TCRdb holds only the in-frame ones, with some missing. The data contain about 99,000 clones, over 90% of them singletons. Material: peripheral blood, obtained on day 0 of AZD1222 vaccination. These receptor sequences come from an adult in good health. The CDR3 runs from the conserved cysteine through the conserved F or W. Each record gives: D gene, J gene, V gene, CDR3 protein, CDR3 DNA. A D gene is named only where the DNA matches it firmly.

NA | TRBJ2-1 | TRBV19 | CASSIEYRDEQFF | TGTGCCAGTAGTATAGAATACCGGGATGAGCAGTTCTTC
TRBD2 | TRBJ2-1 | TRBV7-9 | CASSPSGSGWNEQFF | TGTGCCAGCAGCCCTAGCGGGAGTGGATGGAATGAGCAGTTCTTC
TRBD1 | TRBJ2-5 | TRBV3-1/TRBV3-2 | CASSQNRGETQYF | TGTGCCAGCAGCCAAAACAGGGGAGAGACCCAGTACTTC
TRBD1 | TRBJ1-2 | TRBV29-1 | CSVKDRGRFSNYGYTF | TGCAGCGTTAAGGACAGGGGGCGATTTTCTAACTATGGCTACACCTTC
NA | TRBJ1-4 | TRBV27 | CASSPTGGTNEKLFF | TGTGCCAGCAGTCCCACCGGTGGGACTAATGAAAAACTGTTTTTT
NA | TRBJ2-5 | TRBV9 | CASSVGGGGSGETQYF | TGTGCCAGCAGCGTAGGAGGAGGGGGGTCAGGGGAGACCCAGTACTTC
TRBD1 | TRBJ1-6 | TRBV2 | CASMFRDRGNSPLHF | TGTGCCAGCATGTTCCGGGACAGGGGTAATTCACCCCTCCACTTT
TRBD1 | TRBJ1-1 | TRBV19 | CASSLTRGLGTEAFF | TGTGCCAGTAGCCTGACCAGGGGGCTGGGAACTGAAGCTTTCTTT
TRBD2 | TRBJ2-7 | TRBV7-2 | CASSLHAGTSSYEQYF | TGTGCCAGCAGCTTACATGCCGGGACTAGCTCCTACGAGCAGTACTTC
NA | TRBJ2-7 | TRBV27 | CATSGQGLYEQYF | TGTGCCACATCCGGACAGGGACTATACGAGCAGTACTTC
TRBD1 | TRBJ1-4 | TRBV15 | CATSREKRQGSGEKLFF | TGTGCCACCAGCAGGGAAAAAAGACAGGGTTCGGGTGAAAAACTGTTTTTT
NA | TRBJ2-5 | TRBV15 | CATSRDGGDQETQYF | TGTGCCACCAGCAGAGATGGTGGGGATCAAGAGACCCAGTACTTC
NA | TRBJ1-1 | TRBV19 | CASSARPPGYDPNTEAFF | TGTGCCAGTAGTGCCCGGCCTCCAGGTTACGATCCGAACACTGAAGCTTTCTTT
NA | TRBJ1-3 | TRBV29-1 | CSVEDRWNTGNTIYF | TGCAGCGTTGAAGATCGATGGAATACTGGAAACACCATATATTTT